This entry is about one T cell receptor beta chain. The sample comes from a study of T cell changes during pregnancy in multiple sclerosis. Only in-frame clones appear in the TCRdb table, and some are missing; sequencing was by immunoSEQ multiplex PCR. This sample has tens of thousands of clones, with roughly 92% found just once. The V and J ends lost 5 bases and 0 bases respectively, with 14 bases between them. Germline CDR1 is SGHAT and CDR2 is FQNNGV. The CDR3 runs 15 residues. This sequence was found in a female donor with multiple sclerosis, enrolled in a pregnancy study. Sequencing was carried out using peripheral blood. This chain connects TRBV11-2 to TRBJ2-7, with D maybe TRBD1 (6 bases). The CDR3 region has the DNA TGTGCCAGCAGCATTTCGACAGGTTTCTCCTACGAGCAGTACTTC. It yields the protein CASSISTGFSYEQYF.